A selection of T cell receptor beta chains follows, all from one sample in a study of T cells after yellow fever vaccination. TCRdb re-analysed the 5' RACE reads in MiXCR, keeping a single row per CDR3 protein. Of some 550,000 distinct CDR3 sequences detected, approximately 21% appear once; the ten largest clones hold around 15%. Sample: PBMCs, taken 15 days after the yellow fever booster vaccination. Source of these receptors: a man younger than 45 who received the YFV17D yellow fever vaccine. Each CDR3 is given with its conserved first and last residue. The order of the fields is V gene, D gene, clone size, J gene, CDR3 protein, CDR3 DNA. A D gene is named only where the DNA matches it firmly. Only some rows state a clone size, as once, few, many or a class for expanded clones.

TRBV19,.,.,TRBJ1-2,CARDNYGYTF,TGTGCCAGGGACAACTATGGCTACACCTTC
TRBV4-3,.,few,TRBJ2-2,CASSQQPAQGAGGELFF,TGCGCCAGCAGCCAACAACCAGCCCAGGGAGCTGGCGGGGAGCTGTTTTTT
TRBV7-2,TRBD1,few,TRBJ2-2,CASSQDRVTGELFF,TGTGCCAGCAGCCAGGACAGGGTCACCGGGGAGCTGTTTTTT
TRBV6-5,TRBD1,.,TRBJ2-7,CASMGETGVGEQYF,TGTGCCAGCATGGGAGAGACAGGGGTGGGGGAGCAGTACTTC
TRBV25-1,.,few,TRBJ2-7,CASSEFWGATYEQYF,TGTGCCAGCAGTGAATTCTGGGGCGCAACCTACGAGCAGTACTTC
TRBV5-4,.,many,TRBJ2-2,CASSLSMGTANTGELFF,TGTGCCAGCAGCTTATCGATGGGCACCGCGAACACCGGGGAGCTGTTTTTT
TRBV24-1,.,few,TRBJ2-5,CATSDSILRDKIAETQYF,TGTGCCACCAGTGATTCCATCCTCCGGGACAAGATAGCTGAGACCCAGTACTTC
TRBV11-2,TRBD2,.,TRBJ2-1,CASSLDTGGPNEQFF,TGTGCCAGCAGCTTAGATACGGGAGGGCCGAATGAGCAGTTCTTC
TRBV2,.,few,TRBJ2-7,CASSEEGYEQYF,TGTGCCAGCAGTGAAGAGGGGTACGAGCAGTACTTC
TRBV6-1,.,.,TRBJ2-1,CASSPSRNNEQFF,TGTGCCAGCAGCCCATCTAGAAACAATGAGCAGTTCTTC
TRBV28,TRBD2,.,TRBJ2-3,CASRTLGLADSYTRTDTQYF,TGTGCCAGCAGGACCTTGGGACTAGCGGACTCATACACCCGCACAGATACGCAGTATTTT
TRBV7-2,TRBD2,.,TRBJ2-1,CASSTPSGRLTQNEQFF,TGTGCCAGCAGTACTCCTAGCGGGAGGTTGACACAAAATGAGCAGTTCTTC
TRBV5-1,.,.,TRBJ2-1,CASSLEGTFNEQFF,TGCGCCAGCAGCTTGGAAGGGACTTTTAATGAGCAGTTCTTC
TRBV5-1,.,.,TRBJ2-3,CASSLVIGVDTQYF,TGCGCCAGCAGCTTGGTGATAGGGGTAGATACGCAGTATTTT
TRBV20-1,TRBD2,.,TRBJ2-1,CSATQGDGTSGYNEQFF,TGCAGTGCTACACAGGGGGACGGGACTAGCGGCTACAATGAGCAGTTCTTC
TRBV29-1,.,few,TRBJ1-4,CSVETWEKLFF,TGCAGCGTCGAAACCTGGGAAAAACTGTTTTTT
TRBV29-1,TRBD2,few,TRBJ2-5,CSVGQGLEGETQYF,TGCAGCGTTGGGCAGGGACTAGAAGGCGAGACCCAGTACTTC
TRBV11-2,.,few,TRBJ2-1,CASSPDYSYNEQFF,TGTGCCAGCAGCCCGGACTACTCCTACAATGAGCAGTTCTTC
TRBV29-1,TRBD1,.,TRBJ1-1,CSVDPGGTEAFF,TGCAGCGTTGACCCAGGGGGCACTGAAGCTTTCTTT
TRBV12-3/TRBV12-4,TRBD1,.,TRBJ1-5,CASSSRPGTGARQPQHF,TGTGCCAGCAGTTCCAGGCCCGGGACAGGGGCGAGACAGCCCCAGCATTTT
TRBV10-3,.,few,TRBJ2-2,CAIFSSDTGELFF,TGTGCCATATTCTCTAGCGACACCGGGGAGCTGTTTTTT
TRBV15,TRBD2,.,TRBJ2-5,CATSRFPPRVLAGPTETQYF,TGTGCCACCAGCAGATTTCCCCCTAGGGTACTAGCGGGACCTACGGAGACCCAGTACTTC
TRBV9,.,few,TRBJ2-7,CASSVGQASTTYEQYF,TGTGCCAGCAGCGTAGGACAGGCATCCACAACCTACGAGCAGTACTTC
TRBV20-1,TRBD2,.,TRBJ2-1,CSARLGLAGGPTGDEQFF,TGCAGTGCTAGACTGGGGCTAGCGGGAGGCCCCACTGGGGATGAGCAGTTCTTC
TRBV12-3/TRBV12-4,TRBD2,.,TRBJ2-1,CASSRIAGGPMNEQFF,TGTGCCAGCAGTAGAATAGCGGGAGGGCCGATGAATGAGCAGTTCTTC
TRBV20-1,.,few,TRBJ2-3,CSATFGGGVDTQYF,TGCAGTGCTACCTTTGGGGGGGGCGTAGATACGCAGTATTTT
TRBV6-1,.,few,TRBJ1-5,CASREGNNQPQHF,TGTGCCAGCAGGGAGGGGAATAATCAGCCCCAGCATTTT
TRBV6-2/TRBV6-3,.,few,TRBJ1-1,CASTVAGRTEAFF,TGTGCCAGCACAGTGGCGGGCAGAACTGAAGCTTTCTTT